This TCR beta chain was sequenced for a study of CD8 T cells in Susac syndrome. General study results and limits: It was in TEMRA cells and active patients that Susac CD8+ clonal expansion peaked. The authors found around 17 Susac-specific public clones in total CD8+ repertoires and roughly five in CD8+ TEMRA repertoires. The authors acknowledged that their TCR sequencing and HLA analysis involved a relatively small number of individuals.

The germline V gene has CDR1 GTSNPN and CDR2 SVGIG (reference sequence). The CDR3 totals 16 residues. Trimming took 0 bases from V and 6 from J, leaving 17 bases between them. FACS enriched CD8+ TEMRA cells, while bulk CD8+ and CD4+ were negatively isolated. Random hexamers were used to reverse transcribe the RNA input (roughly 0.5 to 1 ug). TCRdb re-called the immunoSEQ multiplex PCR reads with MiXCR, one entry per CDR3 protein. The table has around 150,000 distinct CDR3 sequences, more than 85% seen once. On this clonotype: Its antigen is not identified.

The genes are TRBV30 and TRBJ1-4, with D possibly being TRBD1 (6 bases). The sample taken for sequencing was CD8+ T cells from PBMCs. The sequence derives from a human donor with Susac syndrome. CDR3 protein: CAWSVGGGTIDEKLFF. In DNA form, the CDR3 reads TGTGCCTGGAGTGTAGGGGGGGGGACAATCGATGAAAAACTGTTTTTT. Variable domain in full (rest from reference TRBV30 and TRBJ1-4): SQTIHQWPATLVQPVGSPLSLECTVEGTSNPNLYWYRQAAGRGLQLLFYSVGIGQISSEVPQNLSASRPQDRQFILSSKKLLLSDSGFYLCAWSVGGGTIDEKLFFGSGTQLSVL.